The rows below give T cell receptor beta chains drawn from one sample of a study of T-cell reconstitution after alpha-beta-depleted transplantation in children. TCRdb reprocessed the PCR reads via MiXCR and lists one record per CDR3 protein. Among 700,000 to 850,000 distinct CDR3 sequences listed, roughly 15% were seen once. This specimen was PBMCs, mostly from graft donor cells, taken 360 days after TCRalphabeta/CD19-depleted stem cell transplant. The receptors were sampled from a male patient between 10 and 17 years old who had a stem cell transplant for acute lymphoblastic leukemia, so the T cells may come from the graft donor. Both conserved end residues are part of each CDR3. A D gene is named only where the DNA matches it firmly. Not every row has a clone size; where given, it reads once, few, many or a size class.

J: TRBJ2-2; D: TRBD2; V: TRBV7-2; size: -; DNA: TGTGCCAGCAGCGGCCGGGGGGGTAACACCGGGGAGCTGTTTTTT; CDR3: CASSGRGGNTGELFF
J: TRBJ1-2; D: -; V: TRBV20-1; size: few; DNA: TGCAGTGCTAGAGGGACGAGCTATGGCTACACCTTC; CDR3: CSARGTSYGYTF
J: TRBJ2-1; D: TRBD2; V: TRBV7-8; size: few; DNA: TGTGCCAGCAGCTTAGTGGGCGGGGGGGACTCCTACAATGAGCAGTTCTTC; CDR3: CASSLVGGGDSYNEQFF
J: TRBJ2-7; D: -; V: TRBV5-1; size: -; DNA: TGCGCCAGCAGGCTAGGGACCAAATACGAGCAGTACTTC; CDR3: CASRLGTKYEQYF
J: TRBJ2-1; D: TRBD2; V: TRBV25-1; size: -; DNA: TGTGCCAGCAGTGAATATCGTCGGCTAGCGGGGGGAGGCTCCTACAATGAGCAGTTCTTC; CDR3: CASSEYRRLAGGGSYNEQFF
J: TRBJ2-4; D: -; V: TRBV15; size: few; DNA: TGTGCCACCAGGAGATCGCTCCTAGCCAAAAACATTCAGTACTTC; CDR3: CATRRSLLAKNIQYF
J: TRBJ2-7; D: -; V: TRBV20-1; size: few; DNA: TGCAGTGCTAGGCTGCGGGCGAGGTACGAGCAGTACTTC; CDR3: CSARLRARYEQYF
J: TRBJ2-5; D: TRBD2; V: TRBV27; size: many; DNA: TGTGCCAGCAGCGGAATAGCGGGGATTGAAGAGACCCAGTACTTC; CDR3: CASSGIAGIEETQYF
J: TRBJ2-3; D: TRBD2; V: TRBV4-2; size: -; DNA: TGTGCCAGCAGCCAGACACTAGCGGGAGTGCCAGATACGCAGTATTTT; CDR3: CASSQTLAGVPDTQYF
J: TRBJ2-7; D: -; V: TRBV3-1; size: -; DNA: TGTGCCAGCAGCCATTGGGACCCCTACGAGCAGTACTTC; CDR3: CASSHWDPYEQYF
J: TRBJ2-3; D: TRBD2; V: TRBV20-1; size: -; DNA: TGCAGTGCATTACCCGGGACTAGCATTCCAGATACGCAGTATTTT; CDR3: CSALPGTSIPDTQYF
J: TRBJ2-7; D: -; V: TRBV20-1; size: -; DNA: TGCAGTGCTAGTGGTGGGGACACCCCAAACTACGAGCAGTACTTC; CDR3: CSASGGDTPNYEQYF
J: TRBJ2-1; D: -; V: TRBV30; size: few; DNA: TGTGCCTGGACGCAGTACAATGAGCAGTTCTTC; CDR3: CAWTQYNEQFF
J: TRBJ1-3; D: -; V: TRBV27; size: -; DNA: TGTGCCAGCAGATCCGGACAGCCTGGAAACACCATATATTTT; CDR3: CASRSGQPGNTIYF
J: TRBJ2-1; D: -; V: TRBV29-1; size: few; DNA: TGCAGCGGCCGGGGCTACTCCTACAATGAGCAGTTCTTC; CDR3: CSGRGYSYNEQFF
J: TRBJ2-7; D: -; V: TRBV12-3/TRBV12-4; size: many; DNA: TGTGCCAGCAGTTTCGGGGGAGGCCCCTACGAGCAGTACTTC; CDR3: CASSFGGGPYEQYF
J: TRBJ2-5; D: -; V: TRBV15; size: -; DNA: TGTGCCACCAGCAGAGATCTAGGGGTTCAAGAGACCCAGTACTTC; CDR3: CATSRDLGVQETQYF
J: TRBJ2-6; D: -; V: TRBV19; size: many; DNA: TGTGCCACCCTGTGGGCCAACGTCCTGACTTTC; CDR3: CATLWANVLTF
J: TRBJ2-3; D: TRBD1; V: TRBV11-2; size: -; DNA: TGTGCCAGCCGCCGGGACAGAGGCACAGATACGCAGTATTTT; CDR3: CASRRDRGTDTQYF
J: TRBJ2-2; D: -; V: TRBV5-1; size: few; DNA: TGCGCCAGCAGCTTGGATAAACACGCCACCGGGGAGCTGTTTTTT; CDR3: CASSLDKHATGELFF
J: TRBJ2-1; D: -; V: TRBV20-1; size: -; DNA: TGCAGTGCTAGAGATCGTATGGGCAGGGGTAATGGGCAGTTCTTC; CDR3: CSARDRMGRGNGQFF
J: TRBJ2-7; D: TRBD1; V: TRBV2; size: few; DNA: TGTGCCAGCAGATCCGGGACAGGGTACGGCTACGAGCAGTACTTC; CDR3: CASRSGTGYGYEQYF
J: TRBJ2-1; D: TRBD2; V: TRBV20-1; size: many; DNA: TGCAGCTCACGGGAGGGGTTGAGCTCCTACAATGAGCAGTTCTTC; CDR3: CSSREGLSSYNEQFF
J: TRBJ2-2; D: -; V: TRBV7-8; size: many; DNA: TGTGCCAGCAGCCTCCTCAGAATCACCGGGGAGCTGTTTTTT; CDR3: CASSLLRITGELFF
J: TRBJ2-7; D: -; V: TRBV7-3; size: -; DNA: TGTGCCAGCAGCTTATATGGGGAGTCTTACGAGCAGTACTTC; CDR3: CASSLYGESYEQYF
J: TRBJ2-1; D: TRBD2; V: TRBV2; size: -; DNA: TGTGCCACTCAAAGCGGGAGAAGCTACAATGAGCAGTTCTTC; CDR3: CATQSGRSYNEQFF
J: TRBJ2-4; D: TRBD2; V: TRBV4-2; size: -; DNA: TGTGCCAGCAGCCAAGATCAGGGCCTAGCGGAAAACATTCAGTACTTC; CDR3: CASSQDQGLAENIQYF
J: TRBJ2-3; D: -; V: TRBV10-3; size: -; DNA: TGTGCCATCAGTGAGTCGGTGGGAGTGACAGATACGCAGTATTTT; CDR3: CAISESVGVTDTQYF
J: TRBJ2-3; D: -; V: TRBV12-3/TRBV12-4; size: few; DNA: TGTGCCAGCAGTTTAGTGGACTTACTTACCGATACGCAGTATTTT; CDR3: CASSLVDLLTDTQYF
J: TRBJ2-7; D: TRBD2; V: TRBV5-1; size: -; DNA: TGCGCCAGCAGCTTGGAGACTAGCGGGAGACACGAGCAGTACTTC; CDR3: CASSLETSGRHEQYF
J: TRBJ1-2; D: -; V: TRBV5-1; size: few; DNA: TGCGCCAGCAGCTCCAGACCGGGGCTGGAGGGCTACACCTTC; CDR3: CASSSRPGLEGYTF
J: TRBJ1-1; D: -; V: TRBV5-8; size: -; DNA: TGTGCCAGCAGCTTCGGGGGCTTAACTGAAGCTTTCTTT; CDR3: CASSFGGLTEAFF
J: TRBJ1-5; D: -; V: TRBV19; size: -; DNA: TGTGCCAGTAGGGATGTCGGGCAGGGAGGTCAGCCCCAGCATTTT; CDR3: CASRDVGQGGQPQHF
J: TRBJ2-2; D: -; V: TRBV10-3; size: few; DNA: TGTGCCATCAGTGACTGGATTTCGAACACCGGGGAGCTGTTTTTT; CDR3: CAISDWISNTGELFF
J: TRBJ2-5; D: TRBD2; V: TRBV10-2; size: -; DNA: TGCGCCAGCAGTGACCTAGCGGGAGGCCCACCGGAGACCCAGTACTTC; CDR3: CASSDLAGGPPETQYF
J: TRBJ1-2; D: TRBD1; V: TRBV7-9; size: few; DNA: TGTGCCAGCAGCTTAGCCCCTGACAGGGGGGTCCATGGCTACACCTTC; CDR3: CASSLAPDRGVHGYTF
J: TRBJ1-2; D: TRBD1; V: TRBV11-2; size: -; DNA: TGTGCCAGCAGCTCTCCGGGGACAGGGTTGGGCTATGGCTACACCTTC; CDR3: CASSSPGTGLGYGYTF
J: TRBJ2-2; D: TRBD2; V: TRBV28; size: few; DNA: TGTGCCAGCAGTCTACCACTAGCGGGAGGCGCGACCGGGGAGCTGTTTTTT; CDR3: CASSLPLAGGATGELFF
J: TRBJ2-7; D: -; V: TRBV4-1; size: few; DNA: TGCGCCAGCAGCCAGTCCTTAGGGGCCTACGAGCGGTACTTC; CDR3: CASSQSLGAYERYF
J: TRBJ2-7; D: TRBD2; V: TRBV7-9; size: -; DNA: TGTGCCAGCAGCTGGACTAGCGGAATCTACGAGCAGTACTTC; CDR3: CASSWTSGIYEQYF
J: TRBJ1-2; D: TRBD1; V: TRBV20-1; size: few; DNA: TGCAGTGCTCTTGACAGGGGGCTTGGTGGCTACACCTTC; CDR3: CSALDRGLGGYTF
J: TRBJ2-5; D: -; V: TRBV9; size: many; DNA: TGTGCCAGCAGCGGAGGGGCTAGGTGGGAGACCCAGTACTTC; CDR3: CASSGGARWETQYF
J: TRBJ2-4; D: -; V: TRBV3-1; size: -; DNA: TGTGCCAGCAGCCAGGCCTCACTAAACATTCAGTACTTC; CDR3: CASSQASLNIQYF
J: TRBJ1-5; D: TRBD1; V: TRBV19; size: -; DNA: TGTGCCAGTAACCCGGGACAGGATGTTCAGCCCCAGCATTTT; CDR3: CASNPGQDVQPQHF
J: TRBJ2-1; D: -; V: TRBV20-1; size: -; DNA: TGCAGTGCTAGCCGCGCCTTACTCAATGAGCAGTTCTTC; CDR3: CSASRALLNEQFF